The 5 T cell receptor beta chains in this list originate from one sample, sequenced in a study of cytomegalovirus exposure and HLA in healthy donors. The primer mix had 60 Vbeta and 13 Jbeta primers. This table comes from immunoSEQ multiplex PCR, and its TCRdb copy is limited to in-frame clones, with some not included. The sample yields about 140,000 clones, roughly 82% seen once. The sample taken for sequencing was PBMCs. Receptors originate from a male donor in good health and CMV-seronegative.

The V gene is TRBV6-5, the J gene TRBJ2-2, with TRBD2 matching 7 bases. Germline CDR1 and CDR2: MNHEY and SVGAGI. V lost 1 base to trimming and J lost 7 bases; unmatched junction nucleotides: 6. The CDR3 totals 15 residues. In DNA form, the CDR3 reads TGTGCCAGCAGTTACTGGGAGGGCCTTGGCGGGGAGCTGTTTTTT. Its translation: CASSYWEGLGGELFF.

In nucleotides, the CDR3 is TGTGCCAGCAGCTTCCCCCATCTAGTGAGGATGGGGGAGCTGTTTTTT. Translation: CASSFPHLVRMGELFF. This chain uses TRBV7-9 with TRBJ2-2, with D unclear. Germline V gene lookup returns CDR1 SEHNR and CDR2 FQNEAQ (reference sequence). This CDR3 is built from 16 residues. V dropped 3 bases and J dropped 8 bases, with 19 bases sitting between them. Filled out from reference TRBV7-9 and TRBJ2-2, the complete variable domain reads DTGVSQNPRHKITKRGQNVTFRCDPISEHNRLYWYRQTLGQGPEFLTYFQNEAQLEKSRLLSDRFSAERPKGSFSTLEIQRTEQGDSAMYLCASSFPHLVRMGELFFGEGSRLTVL.

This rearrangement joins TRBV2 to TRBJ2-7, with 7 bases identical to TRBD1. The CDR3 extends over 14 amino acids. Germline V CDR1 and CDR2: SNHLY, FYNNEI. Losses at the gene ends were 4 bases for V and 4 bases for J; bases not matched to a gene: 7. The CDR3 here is CASSGTGDAYEQYF. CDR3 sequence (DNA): TGTGCCAGCAGTGGGACAGGCGACGCTTACGAGCAGTACTTC.

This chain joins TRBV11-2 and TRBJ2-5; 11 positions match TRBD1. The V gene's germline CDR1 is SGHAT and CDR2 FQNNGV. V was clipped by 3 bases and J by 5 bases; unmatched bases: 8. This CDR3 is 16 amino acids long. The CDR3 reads CASSFFRDRGKETQYF. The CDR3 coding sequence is TGTGCCAGCAGCTTCTTCAGGGACAGGGGGAAGGAGACCCAGTACTTC.

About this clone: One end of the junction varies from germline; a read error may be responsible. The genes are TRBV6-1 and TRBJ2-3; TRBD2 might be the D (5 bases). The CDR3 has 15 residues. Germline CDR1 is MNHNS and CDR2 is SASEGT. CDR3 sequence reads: CASSELIGGTDTQYF. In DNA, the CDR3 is TGTGCCAGCAGTGAGTTAATTGGAGGCACGGATACGCAGTATTTT.